The present T cell receptor (beta chain) was sequenced within a study of T-cell memory formation after mild COVID-19. Trimming cost V 3 bases and J 2 bases; bases outside gene matches: 8. The CDR3 has 17 residues. The germline gives CDR1 SGDLS, CDR2 YYNGEE. TCRdb passed the 5' RACE reads through MiXCR, listing each CDR3 protein once. The table records around 300,000 distinct CDR3 sequences, around an eighth of them present only once. As for this clonotype: Its specificity is not known.

Study findings and constraints: Contracting CD4+ clones were located mainly in CM and EM, and CD8+ clones in EMRA. Detection of some responders pre-infection suggested pre-existing cross-reactive memory T cells participated.

The TCR comes from a man aged 18 to 29 who had mild COVID-19 (a few samples of this study predate the infection). Cell type and time point are not known. What was sequenced was PBMCs or a T cell subset sorted from them (not recorded which). The chain links TRBV9 to TRBJ2-3; 11 positions agree with TRBD2. The CDR3 DNA is TGTGCCAGCAGCGCTCACGCACTAGCGGGGGTCACAGATACGCAGTATTTT. This encodes CASSAHALAGVTDTQYF. The full variable domain, its missing parts supplied by reference TRBV9 and TRBJ2-3, is DSGVTQTPKHLITATGQRVTLRCSPRSGDLSVYWYQQSLDQGLQFLIQYYNGEERAKGNILERFSAQQFPDLHSELNLSSLELGDSALYFCASSAHALAGVTDTQYFGPGTRLTVL.